The present T cell receptor beta chain was sequenced within a study of blood T cell repertoires in COVID-19. TCRdb's table, derived via immunoSEQ multiplex PCR, lists solely in-frame clones and lacks some. This sample has 150,000 or so clones, with 75% to 85% found just once. This CDR3 is built from 15 residues. This receptor was taken from a woman aged 45-60 years with acute or convalescent COVID-19. The sequenced sample was peripheral blood. The gene calls are TRBV21-1 and TRBJ2-7; TRBD2, the table's D call, lacks a check against the DNA. TRBV21-1 is a pseudogene locus. CDR3 in DNA: TGTGCCAGCAGCAAAGTTGAGGGGGGGTCCTACGAGCAGTACTTC. Protein sequence: CASSKVEGGSYEQYF.